This T cell receptor beta chain was identified during a study of cytomegalovirus exposure and HLA in healthy donors. A note on this clone: Its specificity is not known.

General study points: V- and J-gene trimming in TCR beta was tied to a missense DCLRE1C variant by an analysis performed later.

The CDR3 has 13 residues. With V trimmed by 1 base and J by 10 bases, 4 bases remained unmatched. Germline V CDR1 and CDR2: MNHNS, SASEGT. Primers: 60 Vbeta forward and 13 Jbeta reverse. Sequenced by immunoSEQ multiplex PCR; TCRdb stores in-frame clones only, minus some. The profile shows 120,000 or so clones, about 80% of them singletons. Sequencing was carried out using PBMCs. The chain recombines TRBV6-1 with TRBJ1-1; 9 bases line up with TRBD1. The TCR sequence derives from a man younger than 40 in good health and CMV-seronegative. CDR3 nucleotides: TGTGCCAGCAGTGAAGGGACAGGGGTTCGAGCTTTCTTT. Its protein product is CASSEGTGVRAFF.